The 17 T cell receptor beta chains in this list originate from one sample, sequenced in a study of vaccination effects on CD4 cells after COVID-19. ViraFEST used viral peptide pools to expand antigen-specific CD4+ T cells before sequencing. Having been cultured for around ten days, the cells underwent CD4+ T cell isolation. Vaccination of participants consisted of two doses of either the BNT162b2 or mRNA-1273 vaccine. Repertoires were generated with immunoSEQ multiplex PCR, while TCRdb's copy carries only in-frame clones and drops some. This sample has 65,000 to 75,000 clones, with 74% found just once. The antigens of these receptors remain unknown. Source: CD4+ T cells from PBMCs cultured with HCoV-229E spike peptides, taken after COVID-19 vaccination. The receptors were sampled from a human donor who received a COVID-19 vaccine.

The gene calls are TRBV4-1 and TRBJ2-3; 8 bases fit TRBD1. The CDR3 runs 15 residues. Germline CDR1 is MGHRA and CDR2 is YSYEKL. V lost 1 base and J lost 5; bases outside the gene matches: 5. CDR3 protein: CASSQVQGAEDTQYF. The DNA for the CDR3 is TGCGCCAGCAGCCAAGTCCAGGGGGCGGAAGATACGCAGTATTTT.

The V gene is TRBV5-1, the J gene TRBJ1-3, with D maybe TRBD1 (5 bases). CDR3 size: 14 residues. V was clipped by 2 bases and J by 0 bases, with 6 bases between them. Looked up from germline, CDR1 is SGHRS and CDR2 is YFSETQ. The CDR3 nucleotides read TGCGCCAGCAGCTTCCAGGGCTCTGGAAACACCATATATTTT. Protein: CASSFQGSGNTIYF.

This clone was detected only a few times. The V gene is TRBV18, the J gene TRBJ1-2; D may be TRBD1 (6 bases). The CDR3 is made up of 13 amino acids. Trimming took 6 bases from V and 2 from J, leaving 10 bases between them. Germline V gives CDR1 KGHSH, CDR2 LQKENI. CDR3 residues: CASSLTGNYGYTF. The CDR3 nucleotides are TGTGCCAGCTCGCTAACAGGGAACTATGGCTACACCTTC.

The V and J genes are TRBV18 and TRBJ2-2; D call uncertain. From germline, CDR1 is KGHSH and CDR2 LQKENI. The CDR3 covers 15 residues. The germline V and J ends were trimmed by 8 bases and 7 bases, with 20 bases remaining between them. CDR3 bases: TGTGCCAGCCGTCTTTTGGGTCCCTCGGTCGGGGAGCTGTTTTTT. Protein: CASRLLGPSVGELFF.

The rearrangement uses TRBV5-1 and TRBJ2-6, with D unresolved. Germline V CDR1 and CDR2: SGHRS, YFSETQ. This CDR3 is built from 17 residues. Between the trimmed V and J ends, which lost 1 base and 0 bases, there was a span of 11 bases. This CDR3 is CASSLHITNSGANVLTF. The CDR3 DNA follows: TGCGCCAGCAGCTTGCACATTACCAACTCTGGGGCCAACGTCCTGACTTTC.

A remark on this clone: Additional DNA sequences in this sample encode the identical CDR3. This CDR3 is CASSLVAGGNNEQFF. The CDR3 DNA sequence: TGCGCCAGCAGCTTGGTGGCGGGGGGGAACAATGAGCAGTTCTTC. V and J are TRBV5-1 and TRBJ2-1, with 9 bases matching TRBD2. This CDR3 is 15 amino acids long. V dropped 0 bases and J dropped 5; count of bases not matched to a gene: 3. The germline V gene has CDR1 SGHRS and CDR2 YFSETQ.

The rearrangement links TRBV2 to TRBJ1-1, with 9 bases identical to TRBD1. Unmatched junction bases numbered 3, after V lost 6 bases and J lost 1 base. The CDR3 loop spans 14 amino acids. From germline, CDR1 is SNHLY and CDR2 FYNNEI. The CDR3 coding sequence is TGTGCCAGCAGGGACAGGGGAGGGAACACTGAAGCTTTCTTT. It yields the protein CASRDRGGNTEAFF.

J is TRBJ1-1 and V is TRBV10-3, with unresolved D. The germline CDR1 and CDR2 sequences are ENHRY and SYGVKD. The ends were cut back, 3 bases at V and 0 bases at J, with 2 bases in the middle. The CDR3 spans 12 residues. The CDR3 DNA follows: TGTGCCATCAGTGATATGAACACTGAAGCTTTCTTT. Its protein is CAISDMNTEAFF.

This clone was seen once. J is TRBJ1-2 and V is TRBV5-6, with 9 positions matching TRBD1. The V gene's germline CDR1 is SGHDT and CDR2 YYEEEE. After removal of 5 bases from V and 7 bases from J, the junction contained 15 bases not matched to a gene. The CDR3 loop spans 16 amino acids. The CDR3, as DNA: TGTGCCAGCAGAGATCTTTCAACAGGGGGCGCCGGTGGCTACACCTTC. Protein product: CASRDLSTGGAGGYTF.

The chain has TRBV5-1 and TRBJ2-5; 7 positions match TRBD1. Germline V CDR1 and CDR2: SGHRS, YFSETQ. The CDR3 has 16 amino acids. Losses at the gene ends were 4 bases for V and 7 bases for J; bases not matched to a gene: 16. CDR3 sequence (DNA): TGCGCCAGCAGCCAACCGGGACAGCTAGAGCGTGGGACCCAGTACTTC. Amino acid sequence: CASSQPGQLERGTQYF.

This clone was counted a few times. The V gene is TRBV10-2, the J gene TRBJ2-3; the D is unclear. Per germline, CDR1 WSHSY and CDR2 SAAADI. V gave up 3 bases and J gave up 6 bases, with 4 bases separating them. This CDR3 region has 11 residues. The DNA for the CDR3 is TGCGCCAGCAGTGAATCGGATACGCAGTATTTT. Its translation: CASSESDTQYF.

The rearrangement uses TRBV19 and TRBJ1-4, with D possibly TRBD1 on 6 matching bases. Per germline, CDR1 LNHDA and CDR2 SQIVND (reference sequence). V was shortened by 6 bases and J by 1 base, with 15 bases between the two germline ends. The CDR3 length is 16 residues. CDR3 sequence reads: CASSTRGIRTNEKLFF. For the CDR3, the DNA is TGTGCCAGTAGCACGAGGGGGATAAGAACTAATGAAAAACTGTTTTTT.

The CDR3 DNA follows: TGCAGCGTTAAGGTCAACTCTGGAAACACCATATATTTT. Protein sequence: CSVKVNSGNTIYF. V usage is TRBV29-1 and J usage is TRBJ1-3, with D unclear. This CDR3 has 13 amino acids. Trimming took 5 bases from V and 0 from J, leaving 8 bases between them. Germline V gene sequence: CDR1 SQVTM, CDR2 ANQGSEA. Complete variable domain (other parts from reference TRBV29-1 and TRBJ1-3): SAVISQKPSRDICQRGTSLTIQCQVDSQVTMMFWYRQQPGQSLTLIATANQGSEATYESGFVIDKFPISRPNLTFSTLTVSNMSPEDSSIYLCSVKVNSGNTIYFGEGSWLTVV.

The chain uses TRBV21-1 and TRBJ1-1. TRBV21-1 is annotated as a pseudogene. This CDR3 comprises 15 residues. CDR3 region: CALGFREGGNTEAFF. The DNA of the CDR3 is TGTGCCCTCGGATTTAGGGAGGGCGGGAACACTGAAGCTTTCTTT.

The rearrangement joins TRBV5-1 to TRBJ2-1; TRBD2 matches 10 bases. CDR1 and CDR2 (germline): SGHRS, YFSETQ. The CDR3 sequence is 16 residues long. The V segment lost 4 bases and the J segment 2 bases; nucleotides outside the gene matches: 6. The CDR3 is CASSARTSGTYNEQFF. Here the CDR3 DNA reads TGCGCCAGCAGCGCCCGGACTAGCGGAACCTACAATGAGCAGTTCTTC.

The genes are TRBV6-6 and TRBJ2-7; D might be TRBD2 (6 bases). The CDR3 is 15 residues long. V dropped 2 bases and J dropped 2 bases, with 13 bases sitting between them. The germline V gene has CDR1 MNHNY and CDR2 SVGAGI (reference sequence). CDR3 coding DNA: TGTGCCAGCAGTTACAGGGGTAGCGGCACCTACGAGCAGTACGTC. Its protein is CASSYRGSGTYEQYV.

This clone was picked up a small number of times. The chain joins TRBV18 to TRBJ1-1; 7 bases line up with TRBD1. The CDR3 is 14 residues long. Germline CDR1 reads KGHSH; CDR2 reads LQKENI. With 5 bases clipped from V and 0 bases from J, the junction kept 3 bases outside the gene matches. The chain's CDR3 is CASSWDRLNTEAFF. The CDR3 region has the DNA TGTGCCAGCTCATGGGACAGACTGAACACTGAAGCTTTCTTT.